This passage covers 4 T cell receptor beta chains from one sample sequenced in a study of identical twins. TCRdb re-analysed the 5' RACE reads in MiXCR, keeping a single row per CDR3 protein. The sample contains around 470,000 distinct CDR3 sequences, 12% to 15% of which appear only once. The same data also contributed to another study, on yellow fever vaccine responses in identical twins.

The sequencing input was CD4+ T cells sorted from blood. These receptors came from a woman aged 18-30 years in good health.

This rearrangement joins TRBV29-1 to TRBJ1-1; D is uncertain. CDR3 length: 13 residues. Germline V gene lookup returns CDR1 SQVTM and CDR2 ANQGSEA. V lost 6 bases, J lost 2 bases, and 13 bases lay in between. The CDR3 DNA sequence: TGCAGCGTCGAAAGGCGGCTCAACACTGAAGCTTTCTTT. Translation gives CSVERRLNTEAFF.

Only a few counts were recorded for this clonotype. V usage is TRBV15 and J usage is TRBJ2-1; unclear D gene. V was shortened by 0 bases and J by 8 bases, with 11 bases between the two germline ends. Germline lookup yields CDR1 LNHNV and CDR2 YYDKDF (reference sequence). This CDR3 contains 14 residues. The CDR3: CATSRDRMGDEQFF. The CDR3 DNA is TGTGCCACCAGCAGAGATAGGATGGGCGATGAGCAGTTCTTC. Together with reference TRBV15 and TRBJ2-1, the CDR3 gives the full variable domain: DAMVIQNPRYQVTQFGKPVTLSCSQTLNHNVMYWYQQKSSQAPKLLFHYYDKDFNNEADTPDNFQSRRPNTSFCFLDIRSPGLGDTAMYLCATSRDRMGDEQFFGPGTRLTVL.

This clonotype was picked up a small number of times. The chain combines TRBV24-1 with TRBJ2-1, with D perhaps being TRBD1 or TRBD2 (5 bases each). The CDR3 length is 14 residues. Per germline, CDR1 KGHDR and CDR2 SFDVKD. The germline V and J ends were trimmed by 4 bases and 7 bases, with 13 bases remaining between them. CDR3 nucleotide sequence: TGTGCCACCAGTGAACCCGGGACGTGGAATGAGCAGTTCTTC. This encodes CATSEPGTWNEQFF.

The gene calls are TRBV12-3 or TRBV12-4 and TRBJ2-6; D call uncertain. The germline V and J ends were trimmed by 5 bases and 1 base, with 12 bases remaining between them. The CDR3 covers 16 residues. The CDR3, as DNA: TGTGCCAGCAGTACCCTTTCTGGTTCTGGGGCCAACGTCCTGACTTTC. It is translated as CASSTLSGSGANVLTF.